The rows below give T cell receptor beta chains drawn from one sample of a study of T cell responses to AZD1222 COVID-19 vaccine. This table comes from immunoSEQ multiplex PCR, and its TCRdb copy is limited to in-frame clones, with some not included. The sample lists 180,000 or so clones; 90% to 95% were seen once. The source was peripheral blood, collected 28 days after the second AZD1222 dose. All receptors derive from an adult who received the AZD1222 COVID-19 vaccine. The CDR3 runs from the conserved cysteine through the conserved F or W. A D gene is named only where the DNA matches it firmly. For some rows the clone size is stated as once, few or many, or as a class when expanded; others skip it.

v_call: TRBV11-2; d_call: .; clone_size: .; j_call: TRBJ2-5; cdr3_aa: CASSRRGGIETQYF; cdr3_nt: TGTGCCAGCAGCCGACGAGGTGGGATAGAGACCCAGTACTTC
v_call: TRBV2; d_call: TRBD1; clone_size: .; j_call: TRBJ2-2; cdr3_aa: CASSPTGTGLRELFF; cdr3_nt: TGTGCCAGCTCACCGACGGGGACAGGCTTACGGGAGCTGTTTTTT
v_call: TRBV7-2; d_call: .; clone_size: .; j_call: TRBJ1-2; cdr3_aa: CASSSSRGSLWGYTF; cdr3_nt: TGTGCCAGCAGCTCCAGCCGGGGGTCTCTATGGGGCTACACCTTC
v_call: TRBV4-1; d_call: .; clone_size: .; j_call: TRBJ1-1; cdr3_aa: CASSQVNTEAFF; cdr3_nt: TGCGCCAGCAGCCAAGTGAACACTGAAGCTTTCTTT
v_call: TRBV18; d_call: .; clone_size: .; j_call: TRBJ1-1; cdr3_aa: CASSPGSRRIGTEAFF; cdr3_nt: TGTGCCAGCTCACCAGGATCCAGGCGTATAGGGACTGAAGCTTTCTTT
v_call: TRBV28; d_call: .; clone_size: .; j_call: TRBJ2-1; cdr3_aa: CASSLVAGRNEQFF; cdr3_nt: TGTGCCAGCAGTTTGGTGGCGGGGCGCAATGAGCAGTTCTTC
v_call: TRBV15; d_call: .; clone_size: .; j_call: TRBJ1-5; cdr3_aa: CATSRVGRLGDSNQPQHF; cdr3_nt: TGTGCCACCAGCAGAGTCGGAAGATTGGGAGATAGCAATCAGCCCCAGCATTTT
v_call: TRBV27; d_call: .; clone_size: .; j_call: TRBJ1-1; cdr3_aa: CASRRTGNTEAFF; cdr3_nt: TGTGCCAGCAGAAGAACCGGGAACACTGAAGCTTTCTTT
v_call: TRBV29-1; d_call: TRBD2; clone_size: .; j_call: TRBJ2-5; cdr3_aa: CSVEGGMENQETQYF; cdr3_nt: TGCAGCGTTGAGGGGGGGATGGAGAACCAAGAGACCCAGTACTTC
v_call: TRBV5-5; d_call: .; clone_size: .; j_call: TRBJ1-2; cdr3_aa: CASSPQAGYTNYGYTF; cdr3_nt: TGTGCCAGCAGCCCCCAAGCAGGCTACACTAACTATGGCTACACCTTC
v_call: TRBV6-5; d_call: TRBD1; clone_size: once; j_call: TRBJ1-1; cdr3_aa: CASSPTGREVGTFF; cdr3_nt: TGTGCCAGCAGCCCGACAGGGAGGGAGGTCGGAACTTTCTTT
v_call: TRBV6-5; d_call: .; clone_size: .; j_call: TRBJ1-2; cdr3_aa: CACLGAGKGYTF; cdr3_nt: TGTGCCTGCCTCGGGGCGGGTAAGGGCTACACCTTC
v_call: TRBV5-1; d_call: TRBD1; clone_size: .; j_call: TRBJ1-2; cdr3_aa: CASSLTGEGNYGYTF; cdr3_nt: TGCGCCAGCAGCTTAACAGGGGAAGGTAACTATGGCTACACCTTC
v_call: TRBV30; d_call: .; clone_size: once; j_call: TRBJ2-7; cdr3_aa: CAWSVLSHEQYF; cdr3_nt: TGTGCCTGGAGTGTTTTAAGCCACGAGCAGTACTTC
v_call: TRBV4-2; d_call: .; clone_size: .; j_call: TRBJ1-2; cdr3_aa: CASSQVGPFEVGYTF; cdr3_nt: TGTGCCAGCAGCCAAGTGGGACCCTTCGAGGTGGGCTACACCTTC
v_call: TRBV11-3; d_call: .; clone_size: .; j_call: TRBJ2-2; cdr3_aa: CASSWDPNTGELFF; cdr3_nt: TGTGCCAGCAGCTGGGACCCAAACACCGGGGAGCTGTTTTTT
v_call: TRBV6-4; d_call: TRBD2; clone_size: .; j_call: TRBJ2-1; cdr3_aa: CASSKIAGVYEQFF; cdr3_nt: TGTGCCAGCAGCAAGATAGCGGGAGTATATGAGCAGTTCTTC
v_call: TRBV30; d_call: .; clone_size: .; j_call: TRBJ1-3; cdr3_aa: CAWTIGPGAGNTIYF; cdr3_nt: TGTGCCTGGACCATAGGCCCTGGCGCTGGAAACACCATATATTTT
v_call: TRBV7-2; d_call: TRBD1; clone_size: .; j_call: TRBJ1-5; cdr3_aa: CASSLGGQHNQPQHF; cdr3_nt: TGTGCCAGCAGCTTAGGGGGACAGCACAATCAGCCCCAGCATTTT
v_call: TRBV2; d_call: TRBD1; clone_size: few; j_call: TRBJ2-3; cdr3_aa: CASSGVDRASTDTQYF; cdr3_nt: TGTGCCAGCAGTGGGGTGGACAGGGCTTCTACAGATACGCAGTATTTT
v_call: TRBV3-1/TRBV3-2; d_call: TRBD1; clone_size: .; j_call: TRBJ1-2; cdr3_aa: CASSQSPGTGYGYTF; cdr3_nt: TGTGCCAGCAGCCAGTCTCCCGGGACAGGGTATGGCTACACCTTC
v_call: TRBV29-1; d_call: .; clone_size: .; j_call: TRBJ2-1; cdr3_aa: CSGDTGVNEQFF; cdr3_nt: TGCAGCGGGGACACCGGGGTTAATGAGCAGTTCTTC
v_call: TRBV7-9; d_call: .; clone_size: .; j_call: TRBJ2-5; cdr3_aa: CASSSAGGSETQYF; cdr3_nt: TGTGCCAGCAGCTCCGCAGGGGGGTCAGAGACCCAGTACTTC
v_call: TRBV11-2; d_call: TRBD1; clone_size: .; j_call: TRBJ2-5; cdr3_aa: CASSAPTVDRGHWQETQYF; cdr3_nt: TGTGCCAGCAGCGCTCCGACCGTTGACAGGGGGCATTGGCAAGAGACCCAGTACTTC
v_call: TRBV19; d_call: .; clone_size: .; j_call: TRBJ1-2; cdr3_aa: CASTNSGAATNYGYTF; cdr3_nt: TGTGCCAGTACCAATTCCGGGGCAGCCACAAACTATGGCTACACCTTC
v_call: TRBV19; d_call: TRBD2; clone_size: .; j_call: TRBJ2-1; cdr3_aa: CASSTRGPGLARNEQFF; cdr3_nt: TGTGCCAGTAGTACCCGAGGCCCGGGACTAGCTAGGAATGAGCAGTTCTTC
v_call: TRBV23-1; d_call: .; clone_size: .; j_call: TRBJ1-4; cdr3_aa: CASSIRVGFATNEKLFF; cdr3_nt: TGCGCCAGCAGTATCAGGGTGGGGTTTGCAACTAATGAAAAACTGTTTTTT
v_call: TRBV6-5; d_call: .; clone_size: .; j_call: TRBJ2-5; cdr3_aa: CASSPTPQETQYF; cdr3_nt: TGTGCCAGCAGCCCGACTCCCCAAGAGACCCAGTACTTC
v_call: TRBV6-5; d_call: .; clone_size: .; j_call: TRBJ1-3; cdr3_aa: CASSYSGTENTIYF; cdr3_nt: TGTGCCAGCAGTTACTCCGGGACGGAAAACACCATATATTTT
v_call: TRBV2; d_call: .; clone_size: .; j_call: TRBJ1-3; cdr3_aa: CASSATLGVSSGNTIYF; cdr3_nt: TGTGCCAGCAGTGCTACATTGGGGGTTAGCTCTGGAAACACCATATATTTT
v_call: TRBV18; d_call: TRBD1; clone_size: .; j_call: TRBJ1-5; cdr3_aa: CASSPGGGRVNYQPQHF; cdr3_nt: TGTGCCAGCTCCCCCGGAGGGGGCAGGGTAAATTATCAGCCCCAGCATTTT
v_call: TRBV19; d_call: TRBD1; clone_size: .; j_call: TRBJ1-3; cdr3_aa: CATGVTGGPGNTIYF; cdr3_nt: TGTGCCACCGGGGTAACAGGGGGACCAGGAAACACCATATATTTT
v_call: TRBV6-1; d_call: .; clone_size: once; j_call: TRBJ2-1; cdr3_aa: CASSEALLEQRYNEQFF; cdr3_nt: TGTGCCAGCAGTGAAGCGCTTCTAGAGCAGCGCTACAATGAGCAGTTCTTC
v_call: TRBV18; d_call: TRBD1; clone_size: .; j_call: TRBJ1-2; cdr3_aa: CASSLRGQEVYGYTF; cdr3_nt: TGTGCCAGCTCTCTAAGGGGACAGGAGGTTTATGGCTACACCTTC
v_call: TRBV6-5; d_call: .; clone_size: .; j_call: TRBJ1-5; cdr3_aa: CASSLPPAQHF; cdr3_nt: TGTGCCAGCAGCCTGCCCCCGGCCCAGCATTTT
v_call: TRBV3-1/TRBV3-2; d_call: .; clone_size: .; j_call: TRBJ2-1; cdr3_aa: CASSQEGLIYNEQFF; cdr3_nt: TGTGCCAGCAGCCAAGAGGGACTTATATACAATGAGCAGTTCTTC
v_call: TRBV29-1; d_call: TRBD1; clone_size: .; j_call: TRBJ1-2; cdr3_aa: CSVDDRGRGTF; cdr3_nt: TGCAGCGTTGATGACAGGGGGCGAGGCACCTTC
v_call: TRBV7-2; d_call: .; clone_size: .; j_call: TRBJ2-7; cdr3_aa: CASTRSGLGYEQYF; cdr3_nt: TGTGCCAGCACCCGTTCCGGGCTGGGCTACGAGCAGTACTTC
v_call: TRBV2; d_call: .; clone_size: .; j_call: TRBJ1-2; cdr3_aa: CASSERDGYTF; cdr3_nt: TGTGCCAGCAGTGAGAGGGATGGCTACACCTTC
v_call: TRBV6-6; d_call: .; clone_size: .; j_call: TRBJ2-7; cdr3_aa: CASTRGVSYEQYF; cdr3_nt: TGTGCCAGCACCCGCGGCGTTTCCTACGAGCAGTACTTC
v_call: TRBV4-2; d_call: .; clone_size: .; j_call: TRBJ2-1; cdr3_aa: CASSQGTLDYNEQFF; cdr3_nt: TGTGCCAGCAGCCAAGGAACACTAGATTACAATGAGCAGTTCTTC
v_call: TRBV19; d_call: .; clone_size: .; j_call: TRBJ2-6; cdr3_aa: CASSITGSGANVLTF; cdr3_nt: TGTGCCAGTAGTATCACAGGCTCTGGGGCCAACGTCCTGACTTTC
v_call: TRBV7-9; d_call: .; clone_size: .; j_call: TRBJ2-1; cdr3_aa: CASSLQVGGPYNEQFF; cdr3_nt: TGTGCCAGCAGCTTACAGGTGGGGGGGCCCTACAATGAGCAGTTCTTC
v_call: TRBV5-4; d_call: .; clone_size: once; j_call: TRBJ1-6; cdr3_aa: CASSLDRDYNSPLHF; cdr3_nt: TGTGCCAGCAGCTTGGACAGGGACTATAATTCACCCCTCCACTTT
v_call: TRBV6-1; d_call: .; clone_size: .; j_call: TRBJ1-5; cdr3_aa: CASSEAMDRINQPQHF; cdr3_nt: TGTGCCAGCAGTGAAGCTATGGACAGAATCAATCAGCCCCAGCATTTT
v_call: TRBV6-2/TRBV6-3; d_call: .; clone_size: .; j_call: TRBJ1-5; cdr3_aa: CASSLLGLPQPQHF; cdr3_nt: TGTGCCAGCAGTCTTCTGGGGTTGCCTCAGCCCCAGCATTTT
v_call: TRBV7-3; d_call: TRBD1; clone_size: few; j_call: TRBJ2-1; cdr3_aa: CASSPQGQGLVNEQFF; cdr3_nt: TGTGCCAGCAGCCCCCAGGGACAGGGGCTAGTCAATGAGCAGTTCTTC
v_call: TRBV21-1; d_call: .; clone_size: .; j_call: TRBJ2-3; cdr3_aa: CASSGDRLSTDTQYF; cdr3_nt: TGTGCCAGCAGTGGGGACAGACTTAGCACAGATACGCAGTATTTT
v_call: TRBV6-6; d_call: TRBD2; clone_size: .; j_call: TRBJ2-1; cdr3_aa: CASSYSGLGDNEQFF; cdr3_nt: TGTGCCAGCAGTTACTCGGGACTAGGAGACAATGAGCAGTTCTTC
v_call: TRBV5-1; d_call: .; clone_size: once; j_call: TRBJ1-1; cdr3_aa: CASSLGGGRTEAFF; cdr3_nt: TGCGCCAGCAGCTTGGGCGGGGGGCGGACTGAAGCTTTCTTT
v_call: TRBV7-2; d_call: TRBD1; clone_size: .; j_call: TRBJ2-7; cdr3_aa: CASSARTGNYEQYF; cdr3_nt: TGTGCCAGCAGCGCCCGGACAGGGAACTACGAGCAGTACTTC
v_call: TRBV6-5; d_call: TRBD1; clone_size: .; j_call: TRBJ1-2; cdr3_aa: CASSTRTGTGRGYTF; cdr3_nt: TGTGCCAGCAGTACTAGAACCGGGACAGGGAGAGGCTACACCTTC
v_call: TRBV7-9; d_call: .; clone_size: .; j_call: TRBJ1-4; cdr3_aa: CASSPRGTEDEKLFF; cdr3_nt: TGTGCCAGCAGCCCCCGAGGAACAGAGGATGAAAAACTGTTTTTT
v_call: TRBV29-1; d_call: .; clone_size: .; j_call: TRBJ1-1; cdr3_aa: CSVVGGNTNTEAFF; cdr3_nt: TGCAGCGTTGTGGGGGGGAATACGAACACTGAAGCTTTCTTT
v_call: TRBV19; d_call: .; clone_size: .; j_call: TRBJ2-1; cdr3_aa: CASSPLQPPSSYNEQFF; cdr3_nt: TGTGCCAGTAGCCCTCTACAGCCTCCGAGCTCCTACAATGAGCAGTTCTTC
v_call: TRBV5-6; d_call: .; clone_size: .; j_call: TRBJ1-4; cdr3_aa: CASSLELSQELFF; cdr3_nt: TGTGCCAGCAGCCTGGAACTCAGCCAGGAACTGTTTTTT
v_call: TRBV24-1; d_call: .; clone_size: .; j_call: TRBJ2-7; cdr3_aa: CATGGPGEQYF; cdr3_nt: TGTGCCACCGGCGGGCCGGGGGAGCAGTACTTC
v_call: TRBV12-5; d_call: .; clone_size: .; j_call: TRBJ1-6; cdr3_aa: CASGLGQGFTYNSPLHF; cdr3_nt: TGTGCTAGTGGTTTGGGTCAGGGTTTCACCTATAATTCACCCCTCCACTTT
v_call: TRBV27; d_call: TRBD1; clone_size: .; j_call: TRBJ1-1; cdr3_aa: CASTPLTGGMGTEAFF; cdr3_nt: TGTGCCAGCACCCCGTTGACAGGGGGAATGGGCACTGAAGCTTTCTTT